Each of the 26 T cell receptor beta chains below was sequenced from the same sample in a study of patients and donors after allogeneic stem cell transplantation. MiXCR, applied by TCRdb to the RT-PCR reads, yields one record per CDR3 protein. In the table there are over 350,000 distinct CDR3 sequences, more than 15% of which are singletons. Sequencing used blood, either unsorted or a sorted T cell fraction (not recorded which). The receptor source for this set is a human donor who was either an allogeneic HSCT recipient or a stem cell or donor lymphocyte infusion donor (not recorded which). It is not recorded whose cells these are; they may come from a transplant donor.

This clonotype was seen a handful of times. CDR3 in DNA: TGTGCCAGCAAAGTTATTTTTGGGGCAGGCTCCTATAATTCACCCCTCCACTTT. Translation: CASKVIFGAGSYNSPLHF. V usage is TRBV27 and J usage is TRBJ1-6; a possible D gene is TRBD1 (5 bases). V was pared by 7 bases and J by 0 bases, with 19 bases between. This CDR3 comprises 18 residues. Germline CDR1 and CDR2: MNHEY and SMNVEV (reference sequence).

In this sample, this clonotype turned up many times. The chain's CDR3 is CASSFSGTLYNEQFF. The CDR3 nucleotides are TGTGCCAGCAGTTTCAGTGGGACTCTCTACAATGAGCAGTTCTTC. V is TRBV12-3 or TRBV12-4 and J is TRBJ2-1; D is perhaps TRBD2 (6 bases). The CDR3 sequence is 15 residues long. V lost 3 bases and J lost 3, with 12 bases in between.

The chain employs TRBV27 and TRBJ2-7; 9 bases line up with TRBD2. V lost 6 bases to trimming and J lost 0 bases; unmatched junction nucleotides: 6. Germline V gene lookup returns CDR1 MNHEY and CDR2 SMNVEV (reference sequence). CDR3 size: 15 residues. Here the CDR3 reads CASSLVAGVSYEQYF. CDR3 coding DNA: TGTGCCAGCAGCCTCGTAGCGGGAGTCTCCTACGAGCAGTACTTC.

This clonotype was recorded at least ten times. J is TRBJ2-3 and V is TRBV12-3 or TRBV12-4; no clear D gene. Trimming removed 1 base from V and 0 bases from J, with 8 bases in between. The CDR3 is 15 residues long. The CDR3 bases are TGTGCCAGCAGTTTAGTGGGCAAAAGCACAGATACGCAGTATTTT. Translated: CASSLVGKSTDTQYF.

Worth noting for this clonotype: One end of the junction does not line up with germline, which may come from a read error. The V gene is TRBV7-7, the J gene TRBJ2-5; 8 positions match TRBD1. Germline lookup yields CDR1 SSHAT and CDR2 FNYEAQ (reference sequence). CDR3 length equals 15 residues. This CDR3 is CASSSARGREETQYF. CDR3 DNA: TGTGCTAGCAGCTCGGCCAGGGGGCGCGAAGAGACCCAGTACTTC.

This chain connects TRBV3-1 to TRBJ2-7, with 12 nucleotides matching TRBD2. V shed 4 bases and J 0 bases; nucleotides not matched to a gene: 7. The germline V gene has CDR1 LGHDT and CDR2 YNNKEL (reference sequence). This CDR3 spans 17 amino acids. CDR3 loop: CASSPRLAGEISYEQYF. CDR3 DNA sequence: TGTGCCAGCAGCCCGAGACTAGCGGGGGAAATCTCCTACGAGCAGTACTTC.

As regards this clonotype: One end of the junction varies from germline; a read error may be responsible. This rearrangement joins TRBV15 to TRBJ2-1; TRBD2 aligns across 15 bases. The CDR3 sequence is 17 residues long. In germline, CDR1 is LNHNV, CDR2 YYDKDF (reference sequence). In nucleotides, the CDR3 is TGTGCCACCAGCAGAGGGACTAGCGGGAGGGGGGACAATGGGCAGTTCTTC. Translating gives CATSRGTSGRGDNGQFF.

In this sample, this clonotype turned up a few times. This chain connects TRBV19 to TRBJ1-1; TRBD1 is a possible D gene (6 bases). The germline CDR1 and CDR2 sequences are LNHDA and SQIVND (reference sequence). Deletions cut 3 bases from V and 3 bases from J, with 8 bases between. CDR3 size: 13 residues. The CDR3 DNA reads TGTGCCAGTAGTATCGACAGGTACACTGAAGCTTTCTTT. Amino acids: CASSIDRYTEAFF.

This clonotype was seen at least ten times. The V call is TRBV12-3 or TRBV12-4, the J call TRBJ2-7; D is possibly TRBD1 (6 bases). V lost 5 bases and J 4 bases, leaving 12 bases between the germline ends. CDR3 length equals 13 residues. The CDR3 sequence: CASSPGTQYEQYF. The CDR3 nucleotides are TGTGCCAGCAGTCCCGGGACACAGTACGAGCAGTACTTC.

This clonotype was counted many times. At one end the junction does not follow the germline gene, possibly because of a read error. CDR3 sequence: CASSLEGGELFF. The CDR3 DNA reads as TGCGCCAGCAGCTTGGAAGGCGGGGAGCTGTTTTTT. The chain couples TRBV7-9 to TRBJ2-2; D not resolved. CDR1 is SEHNR and CDR2 is FQNEAQ in the germline V gene (reference sequence). The CDR3 is 12 residues long.

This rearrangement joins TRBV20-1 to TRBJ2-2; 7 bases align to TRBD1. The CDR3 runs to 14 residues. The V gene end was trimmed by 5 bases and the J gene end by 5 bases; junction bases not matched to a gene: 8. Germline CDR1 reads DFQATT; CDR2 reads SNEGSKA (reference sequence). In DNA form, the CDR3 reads TGCAGTGCTCCAGACAGGGTAGGAACCGGGGAGCTGTTTTTT. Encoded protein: CSAPDRVGTGELFF.

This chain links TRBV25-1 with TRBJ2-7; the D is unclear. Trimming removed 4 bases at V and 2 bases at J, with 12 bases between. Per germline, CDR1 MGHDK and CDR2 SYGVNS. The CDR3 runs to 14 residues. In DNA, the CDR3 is TGTGCCAGCAGTGGTGTCCGGAAAGCCTACGAGCAGTACTTC. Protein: CASSGVRKAYEQYF.

CDR3 nucleotides: TGTGCCAGCAGCGCGGGACCGACTAATGAAAAACTGTTTTTT. It is translated as CASSAGPTNEKLFF. The chain uses TRBV5-5 and TRBJ1-4; possible D gene TRBD1, 5 bases. Germline loops: CDR1 SGHKS, CDR2 YYEKEE (reference sequence). This CDR3 has 14 amino acids. V dropped 4 bases and J dropped 2 bases, with 9 bases sitting between them.

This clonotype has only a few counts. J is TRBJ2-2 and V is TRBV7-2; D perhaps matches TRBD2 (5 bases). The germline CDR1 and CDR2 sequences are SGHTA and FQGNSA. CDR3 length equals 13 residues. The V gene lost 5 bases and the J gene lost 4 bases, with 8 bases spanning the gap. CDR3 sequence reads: CASSPEGTGELFF. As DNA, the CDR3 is TGTGCCAGCAGCCCAGAGGGCACCGGGGAGCTGTTTTTT.

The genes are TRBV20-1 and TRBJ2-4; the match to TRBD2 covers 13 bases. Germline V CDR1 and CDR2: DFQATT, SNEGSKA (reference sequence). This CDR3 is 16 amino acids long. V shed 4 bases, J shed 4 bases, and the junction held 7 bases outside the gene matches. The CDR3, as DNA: TGCAGTGCTACCAGGACTAGCGGGGGACTAAAAAACATTCAGTACTTC. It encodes CSATRTSGGLKNIQYF.

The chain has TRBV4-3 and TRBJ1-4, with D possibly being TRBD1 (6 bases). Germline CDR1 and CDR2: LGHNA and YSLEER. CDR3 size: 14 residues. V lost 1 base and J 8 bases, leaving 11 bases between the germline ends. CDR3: CASSQGDTREKLFF. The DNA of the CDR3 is TGCGCCAGCAGCCAAGGGGACACAAGGGAAAAACTGTTTTTT.

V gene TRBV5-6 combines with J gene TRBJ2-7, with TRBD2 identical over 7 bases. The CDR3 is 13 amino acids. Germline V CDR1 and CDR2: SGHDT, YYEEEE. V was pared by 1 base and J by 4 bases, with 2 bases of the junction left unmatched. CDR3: CASSLLAAYEQYF. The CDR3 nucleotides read TGTGCCAGCAGCTTGCTAGCGGCGTACGAGCAGTACTTC.

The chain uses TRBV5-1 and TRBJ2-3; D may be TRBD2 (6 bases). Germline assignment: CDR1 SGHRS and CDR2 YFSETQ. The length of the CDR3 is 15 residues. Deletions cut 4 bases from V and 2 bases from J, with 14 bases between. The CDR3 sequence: CASSPLRGNTDTQYF. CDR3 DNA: TGCGCCAGCAGCCCCCTACGGGGGAACACAGATACGCAGTATTTT.

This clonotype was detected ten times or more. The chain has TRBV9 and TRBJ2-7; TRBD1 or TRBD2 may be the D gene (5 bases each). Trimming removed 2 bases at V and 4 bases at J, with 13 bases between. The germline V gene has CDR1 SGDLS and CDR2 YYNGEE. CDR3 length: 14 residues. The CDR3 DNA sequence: TGTGCCAGCAGCGTTGGGGACGGGAATTACGAGCAGTACTTC. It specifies CASSVGDGNYEQYF.

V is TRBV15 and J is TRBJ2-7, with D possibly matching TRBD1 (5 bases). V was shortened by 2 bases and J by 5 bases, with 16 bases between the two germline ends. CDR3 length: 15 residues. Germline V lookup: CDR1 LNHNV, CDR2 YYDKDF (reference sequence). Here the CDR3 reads CATSRIKGYLNEQYF. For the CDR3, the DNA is TGTGCCACCAGCAGAATTAAGGGGTATCTAAACGAGCAGTACTTC.

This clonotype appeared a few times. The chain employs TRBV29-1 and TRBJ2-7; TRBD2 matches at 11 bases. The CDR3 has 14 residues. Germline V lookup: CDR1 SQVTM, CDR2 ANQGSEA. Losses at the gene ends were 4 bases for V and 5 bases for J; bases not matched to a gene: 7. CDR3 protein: CSVVAGGRVNEQYF. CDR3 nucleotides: TGCAGCGTTGTAGCGGGAGGGAGGGTTAACGAGCAGTACTTC.

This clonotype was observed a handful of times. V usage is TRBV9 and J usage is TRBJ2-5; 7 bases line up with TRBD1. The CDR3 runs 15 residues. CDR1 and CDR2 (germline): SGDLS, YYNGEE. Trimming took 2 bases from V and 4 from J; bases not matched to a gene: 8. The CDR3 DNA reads TGTGCCAGCAGCGTGACAGGGAGTGTACGAGAGACCCAGTACTTC. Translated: CASSVTGSVRETQYF. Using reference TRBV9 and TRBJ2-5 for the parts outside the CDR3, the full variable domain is DSGVTQTPKHLITATGQRVTLRCSPRSGDLSVYWYQQSLDQGLQFLIQYYNGEERAKGNILERFSAQQFPDLHSELNLSSLELGDSALYFCASSVTGSVRETQYFGPGTRLLVL.

The CDR3 nucleotides read TGTGCCAGCAGCCAAGATTTATTAAGGACAGGGGCAGCAGATACGCAGTATTTT. It encodes CASSQDLLRTGAADTQYF. This chain joins TRBV14 and TRBJ2-3, with 9 bases fitting TRBD1. The CDR3 is 18 amino acids. V lost 0 bases to trimming and J lost 4 bases; unmatched junction nucleotides: 11. Germline CDR1 is SGHDN and CDR2 is FVKESK.

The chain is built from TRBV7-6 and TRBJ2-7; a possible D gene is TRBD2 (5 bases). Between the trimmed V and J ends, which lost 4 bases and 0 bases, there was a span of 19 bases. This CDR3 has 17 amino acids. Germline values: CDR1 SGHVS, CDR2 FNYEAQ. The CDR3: CASSSVTGTRTSYEQYF. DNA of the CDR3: TGTGCCAGCAGCTCCGTTACGGGAACCCGTACCTCCTACGAGCAGTACTTC.

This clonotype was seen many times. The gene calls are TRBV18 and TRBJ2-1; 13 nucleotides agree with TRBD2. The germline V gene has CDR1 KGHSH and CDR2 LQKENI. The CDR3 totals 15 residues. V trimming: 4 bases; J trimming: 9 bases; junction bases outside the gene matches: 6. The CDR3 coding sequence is TGTGCCAGCTCACGAGGGACTAGCGGGGAGGGTGAGCAGTTCTTC. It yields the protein CASSRGTSGEGEQFF.

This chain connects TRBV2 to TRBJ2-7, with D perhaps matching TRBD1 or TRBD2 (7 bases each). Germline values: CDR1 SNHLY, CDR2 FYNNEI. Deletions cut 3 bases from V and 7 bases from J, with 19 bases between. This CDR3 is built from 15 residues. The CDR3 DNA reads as TGTGCCAGCAGTGAGAGTCGCAGGGGGGGACTGGAGCAGTACTTC. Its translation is CASSESRRGGLEQYF.